These 23 T cell receptor beta chains share one sample of origin, sequenced in a study of T cells in Graves' hyperthyroidism and ophthalmopathy (dated by TCRdb to the late 2010s). Library construction relied on multiplex PCR. The run used an Illumina HiSeq 2000. The TCR beta CDR3 regions were amplified from the RNA transcripts. For the first round of RT-PCR on the TCR CDR3, the HTBI primer set was used together with the Qiagen OneStep RT-PCR kit. TCRdb reanalyzed the raw reads on its own, using fastp at Q25 for trimming and MiXCR for clone calling, and kept in-frame beta chains. Entries that share a CDR3 protein sequence are merged under the most common genes and DNA. This sample has 600,000 or so distinct CDR3 sequences in its table, and 46% of those were observed once. The top ten constitute just under 8.5% of the sample. The sequencing sample was made of peripheral blood or thyroid tissue (not recorded which). The receptors derive from a woman aged 18-29 years with Graves' hyperthyroidism. Donor details come from another sample of the same person, matched by shared clones.

On this clonotype: A much larger clone lies a single base off, so this may be a read error. This chain connects TRBV29-1 to TRBJ2-7; weak D call: TRBD1 (6 bases). The CDR3 consists of 13 residues. Trimming shortened V by 6 bases and J by 3 bases, and 15 bases separated the two germline ends. CDR1 and CDR2 (germline): SQVTM, ANQGSEA. The CDR3 reads CSVAQGQDYEQYF. Written as DNA, the CDR3 is TGCAGCGTGGCACAGGGTCAGGACTACGAGCAGTACTTC.

This clonotype was observed at least ten times. The chain joins TRBV7-2 to TRBJ1-2; D is uncertain. CDR1 is SGHTA and CDR2 is FQGNSA in the germline V gene. Between the trimmed V and J ends, which lost 5 bases and 5 bases, there was a span of 15 bases. CDR3 size: 14 residues. DNA of the CDR3: TGTGCCAGCAGCGACCCCGGAGTGGCGTATGGCTACACCTTC. Its translation is CASSDPGVAYGYTF.

The chain combines TRBV15 with TRBJ2-2, with 12 bases that match TRBD2. This CDR3 spans 15 amino acids. Germline V lookup: CDR1 LNHNV, CDR2 YYDKDF (reference sequence). V lost 5 bases, J lost 5 bases, and 3 bases stayed unmatched. CDR3 sequence reads: CATSELAGGTGELFF. The CDR3 region has the DNA TGTGCCACCAGCGAACTAGCGGGAGGAACCGGGGAGCTGTTTTTT.

This CDR3 is CASSQLGQGYEQYF. CDR3 sequence (DNA): TGCGCCAGCAGCCAACTGGGACAGGGTTACGAGCAGTACTTC. The chain employs TRBV4-1 and TRBJ2-7; 9 bases fit TRBD1. V lost 2 bases and J lost 4; bases outside the gene matches: 3. The CDR3 consists of 14 residues. Germline lookup yields CDR1 MGHRA and CDR2 YSYEKL.

The V call is TRBV16, the J call TRBJ2-2, with 7 bases aligning to TRBD1. Trimming took 3 bases from V and 3 from J; bases not matched to a gene: 13. The CDR3 length is 18 residues. Germline CDR1 KGHSY, CDR2 FQNENV. CDR3 loop: CASSHLIRFGQDTGELFF. CDR3 coding DNA: TGTGCCAGCAGCCATTTGATTCGATTTGGACAGGACACCGGGGAGCTGTTTTTT.

This clonotype showed up many times. CDR3 protein: CASSESWETQYF. DNA of the CDR3: TGTGCCAGCAGTGAAAGTTGGGAGACCCAGTACTTC. The V and J genes are TRBV2 and TRBJ2-5; D is unclear. CDR1 is SNHLY, CDR2 FYNNEI, per germline. This CDR3 spans 12 amino acids. V lost 2 bases, J lost 5 bases, and 6 bases lay in between.

The chain carries TRBV4-2 and TRBJ1-5; 9 positions match TRBD1. Germline V gives CDR1 LGHNA, CDR2 YNFKEQ. Losses at the gene ends were 2 bases for V and 9 bases for J; bases not matched to a gene: 8. The length of the CDR3 is 15 residues. CDR3 DNA sequence: TGTGCCAGCAGCCAAAGGGACAGGGTCAGGGGGCCCCAGCATTTT. This translates into CASSQRDRVRGPQHF.

This clonotype was seen only once. V gene TRBV2 combines with J gene TRBJ2-3, with 11 bases that match TRBD2. The junction had 9 bases not matched to a gene; V was cut back by 8 bases and J by 5 bases. The CDR3 is 15 residues long. CDR1 is SNHLY and CDR2 is FYNNEI in the germline V gene. The CDR3 DNA follows: TGTGCCAGCTGGACAGGACTAGCGGGTGTAGATACGCAGTATTTT. Its protein product is CASWTGLAGVDTQYF.

This clonotype showed up just a few times. V gene TRBV25-1 combines with J gene TRBJ2-3, with TRBD2 matching 14 bases. The germline V gene encodes CDR1 MGHDK and CDR2 SYGVNS. V lost 3 bases to trimming and J lost 0 bases; unmatched junction nucleotides: 5. The CDR3 loop spans 18 amino acids. CDR3 sequence (DNA): TGTGCCAGCAGTGAGGGGACTAGCGGGAGACCTAGCACAGATACGCAGTATTTT. It encodes CASSEGTSGRPSTDTQYF.

The rearrangement links TRBV11-3 to TRBJ2-7; 8 bases fit TRBD2. CDR1 is SGHNT and CDR2 is YENEEA in the germline V gene. The trim removed 4 bases at V and 10 bases at J, leaving 3 bases unmatched. CDR3 length equals 11 residues. This CDR3 reads CASSWGTSQYF. The CDR3 nucleotides are TGTGCCAGCAGCTGGGGGACTAGTCAGTACTTC. Full variable domain (outside the CDR3, taken from reference TRBV11-3 and TRBJ2-7): EAGVVQSPRYKIIEKKQPVAFWCNPISGHNTLYWYLQNLGQGPELLIRYENEEAVDDSQLPKDRFSAERLKGVDSTLKIQPAELGDSAVYLCASSWGTSQYFGPGTRLTVT.

The chain links TRBV6-1 to TRBJ1-5; the D is unclear. CDR1 and CDR2 (germline): MNHNS, SASEGT. V dropped 3 bases and J dropped 3 bases, with 9 bases sitting between them. CDR3 length: 14 amino acids. CDR3 region: CASSDPAVNQPQHF. Here the CDR3 DNA reads TGTGCCAGCAGTGATCCGGCAGTCAATCAGCCCCAGCATTTT.

This clonotype was recorded at least ten times. Here the CDR3 DNA reads TGTGCCAGCAGTCCGGACAGGGAAAGAGTCCAGCATTTT. This codes for CASSPDRERVQHF. V is TRBV12-3 or TRBV12-4 and J is TRBJ1-5, with 8 positions matching TRBD1. V trimming: 5 bases; J trimming: 12 bases; junction bases outside the gene matches: 9. The CDR3 sequence is 13 residues long.

The sample holds a few counts of this clonotype. The genes are TRBV2 and TRBJ2-5, with unresolved D. The germline V gene has CDR1 SNHLY and CDR2 FYNNEI. The CDR3 loop spans 15 amino acids. V lost 2 bases to trimming and J lost 2 bases, with 12 bases between them. The CDR3 reads CASSEWKMGQETQYF. In DNA form, the CDR3 reads TGTGCCAGCAGTGAATGGAAGATGGGGCAAGAGACCCAGTACTTC.

The genes are TRBV9 and TRBJ1-1; 10 bases align to TRBD1. V shed 4 bases and J 4 bases; nucleotides not matched to a gene: 13. The CDR3 has 17 residues. Germline V CDR1 and CDR2: SGDLS, YYNGEE. The CDR3 protein is CASSQGYRQGASTEAFF. The CDR3 coding sequence is TGTGCCAGCAGCCAAGGCTACCGACAGGGGGCGAGCACTGAAGCTTTCTTT.

This clonotype was detected only a few times. The chain joins TRBV5-1 to TRBJ1-1, with no clear D. V lost 3 bases to trimming and J lost 7 bases, with 7 bases between them. CDR1 and CDR2 from the germline V gene are SGHRS and YFSETQ. The CDR3 is 11 amino acids. Here the CDR3 reads CASSSQYEAFF. For the CDR3, the DNA is TGCGCCAGCAGCTCACAGTATGAAGCTTTCTTT.

This clonotype was recorded at least ten times. J is TRBJ1-2 and V is TRBV7-9; D is uncertain. Looked up from germline, CDR1 is SEHNR and CDR2 is FQNEAQ (reference sequence). V lost 3 bases and J lost 2, with 1 base in between. The CDR3 is 11 amino acids. The CDR3 sequence is CASSFNYGYTF. CDR3 in DNA: TGTGCCAGCAGCTTCAACTATGGCTACACCTTC.

The table lists this clonotype with many counts. V is TRBV7-2 and J is TRBJ2-7, with D unresolved. This CDR3 is 13 amino acids long. V was shortened by 8 bases and J by 3 bases, with 14 bases between the two germline ends. The germline V gene encodes CDR1 SGHTA and CDR2 FQGNSA. For the CDR3, the DNA is TGTGCCAGCTCACTCCCGCCAGGCTACGAGCAGTACTTC. Its protein product is CASSLPPGYEQYF.

Comment on this clonotype: No conserved phenylalanine or tryptophan ends this CDR3, so it is likely a read error. The gene calls are TRBV19 and TRBJ1-2; a weak D match, TRBD1 (6 bases). Per germline, CDR1 LNHDA and CDR2 SQIVND (reference sequence). The CDR3 sequence is 15 residues long. The CDR3 loop is CASSHPGQANYGYTS. CDR3 in DNA: TGCGCCAGCAGCCACCCGGGACAAGCTAACTATGGCTACACCTCC.

The chain uses TRBV12-3 or TRBV12-4 and TRBJ2-1, with 9 bases matching TRBD1. The DNA end lines up better with TRBJ2-7; the J call may be wrong. The CDR3 has 15 residues. CDR3 nucleotides: TGTGCCAGCAGTGACAGGGGGAGCTCCTACAATGAGCAGTACTTC. This encodes CASSDRGSSYNEQYF.

The chain joins TRBV15 to TRBJ2-5; D might be TRBD1 or TRBD2, each matching 6 bases. Germline V lookup: CDR1 LNHNV, CDR2 YYDKDF (reference sequence). This CDR3 has 16 residues. CDR3 in amino acids: CASYGFGQGRRETQYF. The CDR3 DNA sequence: TGTGCTAGCTACGGGTTCGGGCAGGGGAGGAGGGAGACCCAGTACTTC.

The rearrangement links TRBV28 to TRBJ1-2, with D possibly TRBD1 on 6 matching bases. Trimming took off 3 bases at V and 6 bases at J, with 11 bases between the two ends. Germline CDR1 and CDR2: MDHEN and SYDVKM. The CDR3 is 13 residues long. The CDR3 DNA is TGTGCCAGCAGTTTTACAGGGACCCATGGCTACACCTTC. This sequence encodes CASSFTGTHGYTF.

This clonotype has a handful of counts. The chain joins TRBV2 to TRBJ2-5; 8 nucleotides agree with TRBD2. Germline-derived CDR1 and CDR2 are SNHLY and FYNNEI. The V gene end was trimmed by 5 bases and the J gene end by 1 base; junction bases not matched to a gene: 6. The CDR3 is made up of 15 amino acids. The CDR3 region has the DNA TGTGCCAGCAGTACGAGACTAGCGCGCCAAGAGACCCAGTACTTC. Its protein product is CASSTRLARQETQYF.

V is TRBV2 and J is TRBJ1-2; no reliable D call. Between the trimmed V and J ends, which lost 6 bases and 4 bases, there was a span of 12 bases. Per the germline V gene, CDR1 is SNHLY and CDR2 is FYNNEI. CDR3 length equals 13 residues. CDR3 in amino acids: CASSPAWAYGYTF. As DNA, the CDR3 is TGTGCCAGCAGCCCTGCCTGGGCCTATGGCTACACCTTC.